This T cell receptor (beta chain) appears in the sequencing data of a study of beta chain features in type 1 diabetes. Study as a whole: The study found patients and healthy donors alike in age, gender and cell yields. Study-level results: It was among patients, rather than healthy donors, that naive, central memory and Treg TCRB repertoires appeared more similar. In all four CD4+ subsets, TCRB CDR3 length was significantly, moderately reduced in type 1 diabetes.

The CDR3 runs to 15 residues. Germline trimming cut 5 bases from V and 7 bases from J; bases unmatched to any gene: 12. Germline V gene data show CDR1 as SQVTM and CDR2 as ANQGSEA. The entirety of the isolated RNA underwent reverse transcription, so expressed TCRB transcripts were sequenced. The assay was immunoSEQ multiplex PCR, and TCRdb's table has in-frame clones only and misses some. Among some 290,000 clones listed, 14% were seen once. Blood was drawn once from each donor into heparinised tubes. The draws averaged about 0.12 L. Details on this clone: The target antigen is unknown.

Sample: naive CD4+ T cells from blood. J is TRBJ2-1 and V is TRBV29-1; TRBD2 matches at 9 bases. The source is a man aged 30-40 years with type 1 diabetes. This CDR3 reads CSVRGSSGRRNEQFF. DNA of the CDR3: TGCAGCGTTCGGGGTAGTAGCGGGAGAAGGAATGAGCAGTTCTTC.